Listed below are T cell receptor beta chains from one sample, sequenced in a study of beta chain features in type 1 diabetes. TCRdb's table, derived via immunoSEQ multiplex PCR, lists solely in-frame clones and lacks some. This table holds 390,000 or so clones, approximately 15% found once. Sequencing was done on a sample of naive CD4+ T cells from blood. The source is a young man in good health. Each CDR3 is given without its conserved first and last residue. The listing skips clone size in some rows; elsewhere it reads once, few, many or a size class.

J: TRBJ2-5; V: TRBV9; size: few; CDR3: ASSDGTSLETQY
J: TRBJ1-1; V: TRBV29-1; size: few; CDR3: SGAMGLLGAF
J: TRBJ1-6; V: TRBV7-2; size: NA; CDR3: ASSLGHGESPLH
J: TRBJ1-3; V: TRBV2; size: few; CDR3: ASRQGADTIY
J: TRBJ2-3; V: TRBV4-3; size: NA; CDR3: ASSQDRPAGSTDTQY
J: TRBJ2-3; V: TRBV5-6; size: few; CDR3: ASSRATAKLTDTQY
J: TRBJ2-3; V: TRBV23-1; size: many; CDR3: ASRTTGYTDTQY
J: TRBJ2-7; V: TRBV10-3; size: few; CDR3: AISDGTGAYEQY
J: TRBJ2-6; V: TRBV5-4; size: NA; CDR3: ASSLAVTWTSGANVLT
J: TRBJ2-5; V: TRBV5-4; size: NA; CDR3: ASRTGLALQRGETQY
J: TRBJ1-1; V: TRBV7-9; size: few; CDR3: ASSLPEAGQLEANTEAF
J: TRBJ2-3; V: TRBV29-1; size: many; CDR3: SVYGLASTDTQY
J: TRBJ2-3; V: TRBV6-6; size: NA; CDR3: ASSYFEGTDTQY
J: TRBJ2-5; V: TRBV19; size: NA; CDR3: ASSIGTQRSETQY
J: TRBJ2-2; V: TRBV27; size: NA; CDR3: ASRARQGPTGELF
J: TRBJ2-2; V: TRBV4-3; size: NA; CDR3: ASSRVTPISGSTGELF